This TCR beta chain was retrieved from a study of blood T cell repertoires in COVID-19. How the authors handled the data: Amplification with reference gene primers provided the estimates of nucleated cell counts. The assay was immunoSEQ multiplex PCR, and TCRdb's table has in-frame clones only and misses some. V, J and clone size are taken as reported in that table, and D and trimming were inferred from the DNA itself. The sample records approximately 260,000 clones, 85% to 90% being singletons. This CDR3 has 14 amino acids. Trimming took 0 bases from V and 4 from J, leaving 10 bases between them. Germline assignment: CDR1 SGHRS and CDR2 YFSETQ.

Sample: peripheral blood. This sequence was found in a woman aged 40 to 50 with acute or convalescent COVID-19. The chain combines TRBV5-1 with TRBJ1-1; possible D gene TRBD1, 6 bases. This CDR3 is CASSLEGDITEAFF. In nucleotides, the CDR3 is TGCGCCAGCAGCTTGGAGGGGGACATCACTGAAGCTTTCTTT.